This record covers a single T cell receptor beta chain. Its antigen is unknown. These data come from a study of T cell responses to AZD1222 COVID-19 vaccine. Study context: Second doses at about 4 or about 12 weeks were pooled.

Study conclusions and caveats: The study sampled repertoires only after the peak T cell response.

Sequenced by immunoSEQ multiplex PCR; TCRdb stores in-frame clones only, minus some. The sample gives 150,000 to 200,000 clones, roughly 93% of which show up once; roughly 3.8% is in the top ten. V lost 6 bases and J lost 0, with 12 bases in between. The CDR3 has 15 residues. The germline gives CDR1 MGHDK, CDR2 SYGVNS. The chain combines TRBV25-1 with TRBJ2-1, with D tentatively TRBD2 (6 bases). This material consisted of peripheral blood, taken on day 0 of AZD1222 vaccination. The clonotype originates from an adult in good health. The CDR3 nucleotides read TGTGCCAGCAGCGGCGACGGGAGCTCCTACAATGAGCAGTTCTTC. It translates to CASSGDGSSYNEQFF.